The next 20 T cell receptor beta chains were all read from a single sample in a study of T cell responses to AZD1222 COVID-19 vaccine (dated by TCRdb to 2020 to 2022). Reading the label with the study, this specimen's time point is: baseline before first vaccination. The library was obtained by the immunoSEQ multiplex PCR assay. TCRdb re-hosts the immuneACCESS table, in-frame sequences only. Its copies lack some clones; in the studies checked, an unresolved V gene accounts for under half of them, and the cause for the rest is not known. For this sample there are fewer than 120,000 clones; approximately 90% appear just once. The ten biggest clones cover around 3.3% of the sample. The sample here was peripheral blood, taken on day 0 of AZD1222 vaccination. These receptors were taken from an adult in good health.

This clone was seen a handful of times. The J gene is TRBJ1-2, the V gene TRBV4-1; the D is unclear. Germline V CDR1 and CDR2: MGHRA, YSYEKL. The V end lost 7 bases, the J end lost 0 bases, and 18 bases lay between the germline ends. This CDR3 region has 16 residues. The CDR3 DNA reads TGCGCCAGCACTCCACCAACTCCGACACCTAACTATGGCTACACCTTC. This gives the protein CASTPPTPTPNYGYTF.

The chain's CDR3 is CASSLEGGFRGYTF. DNA of the CDR3: TGTGCCAGCAGCTTGGAAGGGGGTTTTAGGGGCTACACCTTC. The chain carries TRBV5-4 and TRBJ1-2; maybe TRBD1 (6 bases). This CDR3 comprises 14 residues. Germline loops: CDR1 SGHNT, CDR2 YYREEE (reference sequence). V lost 0 bases and J lost 8, with 14 bases in between. Full variable domain (rest looked up from reference TRBV5-4 and TRBJ1-2): ETGVTQSPTHLIKTRGQQVTLRCSSQSGHNTVSWYQQALGQGPQFIFQYYREEENGRGNFPPRFSGLQFPNYSSELNVNALELDDSALYLCASSLEGGFRGYTFGSGTRLTVV.

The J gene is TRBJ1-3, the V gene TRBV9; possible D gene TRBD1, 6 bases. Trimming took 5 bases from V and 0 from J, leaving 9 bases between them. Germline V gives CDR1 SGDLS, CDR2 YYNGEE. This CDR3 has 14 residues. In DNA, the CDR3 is TGTGCCAGCAGTACCAGGGGCTCTGGAAACACCATATATTTT. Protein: CASSTRGSGNTIYF.

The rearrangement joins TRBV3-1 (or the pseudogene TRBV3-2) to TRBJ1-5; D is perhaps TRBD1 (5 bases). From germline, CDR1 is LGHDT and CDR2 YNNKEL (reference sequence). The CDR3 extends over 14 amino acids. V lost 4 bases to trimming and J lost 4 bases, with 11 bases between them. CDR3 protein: CASSPQGTNQPQHF. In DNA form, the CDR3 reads TGTGCCAGCAGCCCTCAGGGAACTAATCAGCCCCAGCATTTT.

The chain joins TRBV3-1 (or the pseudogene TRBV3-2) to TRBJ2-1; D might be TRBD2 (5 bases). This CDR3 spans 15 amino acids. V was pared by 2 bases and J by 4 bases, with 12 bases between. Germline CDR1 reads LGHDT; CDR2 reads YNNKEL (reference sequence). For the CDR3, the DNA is TGTGCCAGCAGCCAACGGAGGAACTATTACAATGAGCAGTTCTTC. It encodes CASSQRRNYYNEQFF.

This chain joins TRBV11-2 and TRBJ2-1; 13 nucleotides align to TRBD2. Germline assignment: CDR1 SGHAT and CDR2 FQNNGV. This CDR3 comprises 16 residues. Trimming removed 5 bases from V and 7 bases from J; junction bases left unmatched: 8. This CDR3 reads CASSEGTSGVGNEQFF. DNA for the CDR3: TGTGCCAGCAGCGAAGGGACTAGCGGGGTCGGGAATGAGCAGTTCTTC. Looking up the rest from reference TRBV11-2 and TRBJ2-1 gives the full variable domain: EAGVAQSPRYKIIEKRQSVAFWCNPISGHATLYWYQQILGQGPKLLIQFQNNGVVDDSQLPKDRFSAERLKGVDSTLKIQPAKLEDSAVYLCASSEGTSGVGNEQFFGPGTRLTVL.

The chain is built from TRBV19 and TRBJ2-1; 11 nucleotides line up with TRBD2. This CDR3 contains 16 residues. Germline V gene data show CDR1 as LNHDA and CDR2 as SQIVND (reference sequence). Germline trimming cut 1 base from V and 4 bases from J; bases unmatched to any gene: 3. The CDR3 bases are TGTGCCAGTAGTATAGTTGTAGCGGGAGGGTACAATGAGCAGTTCTTC. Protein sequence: CASSIVVAGGYNEQFF.

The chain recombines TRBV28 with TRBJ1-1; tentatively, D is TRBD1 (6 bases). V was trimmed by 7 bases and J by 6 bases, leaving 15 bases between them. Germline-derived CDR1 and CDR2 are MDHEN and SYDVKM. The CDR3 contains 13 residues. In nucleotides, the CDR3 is TGTGCCAGCAAAGAAGGGGGGGCGGCTGAAGCTTTCTTT. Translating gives CASKEGGAAEAFF.

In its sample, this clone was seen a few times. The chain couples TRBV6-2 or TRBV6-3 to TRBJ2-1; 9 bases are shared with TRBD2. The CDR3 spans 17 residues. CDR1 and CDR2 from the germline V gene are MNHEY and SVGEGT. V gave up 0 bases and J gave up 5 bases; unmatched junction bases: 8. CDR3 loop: CASSYSGGAGGHNEQFF. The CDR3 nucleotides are TGTGCCAGCAGTTACTCGGGCGGCGCGGGGGGGCACAATGAGCAGTTCTTC.

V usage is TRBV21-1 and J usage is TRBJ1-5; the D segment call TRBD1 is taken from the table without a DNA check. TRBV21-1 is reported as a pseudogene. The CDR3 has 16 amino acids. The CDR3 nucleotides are TGTGCCAGCAGCACCGGGACAGGACCTAGCAATCAGCCCCAGCATTTT. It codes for CASSTGTGPSNQPQHF.

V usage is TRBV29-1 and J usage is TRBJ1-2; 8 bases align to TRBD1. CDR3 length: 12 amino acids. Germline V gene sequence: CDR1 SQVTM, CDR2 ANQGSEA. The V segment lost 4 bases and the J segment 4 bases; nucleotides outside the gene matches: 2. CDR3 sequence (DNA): TGCAGCGTTGGGACAGGGCTCTATGGCTACACCTTC. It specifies CSVGTGLYGYTF.

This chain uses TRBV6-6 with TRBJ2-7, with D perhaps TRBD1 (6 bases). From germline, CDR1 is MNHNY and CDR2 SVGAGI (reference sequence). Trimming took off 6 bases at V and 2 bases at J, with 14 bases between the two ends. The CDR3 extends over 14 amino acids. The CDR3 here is CASRPLQGTYEQYF. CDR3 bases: TGTGCCAGCAGACCCCTACAGGGAACCTACGAGCAGTACTTC.

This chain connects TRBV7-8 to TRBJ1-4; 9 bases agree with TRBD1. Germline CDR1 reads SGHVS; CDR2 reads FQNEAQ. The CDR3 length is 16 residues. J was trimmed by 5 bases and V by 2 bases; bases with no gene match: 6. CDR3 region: CASSLKMGTGNEKLFF. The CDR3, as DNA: TGTGCCAGCAGCTTAAAAATGGGGACAGGGAATGAAAAACTGTTTTTT.

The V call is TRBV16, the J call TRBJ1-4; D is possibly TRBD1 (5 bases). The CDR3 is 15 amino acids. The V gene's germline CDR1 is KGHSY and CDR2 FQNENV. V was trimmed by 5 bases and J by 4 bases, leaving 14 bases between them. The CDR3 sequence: CASSSRGALNEKLFF. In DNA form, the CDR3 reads TGTGCCAGCAGCTCAAGAGGGGCCCTTAATGAAAAACTGTTTTTT.

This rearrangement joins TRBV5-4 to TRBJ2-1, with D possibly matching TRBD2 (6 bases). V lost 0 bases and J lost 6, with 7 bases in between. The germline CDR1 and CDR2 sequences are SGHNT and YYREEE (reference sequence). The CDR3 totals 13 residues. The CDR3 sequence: CASSLGGANEQFF. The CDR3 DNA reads TGTGCCAGCAGCTTGGGCGGGGCCAATGAGCAGTTCTTC.

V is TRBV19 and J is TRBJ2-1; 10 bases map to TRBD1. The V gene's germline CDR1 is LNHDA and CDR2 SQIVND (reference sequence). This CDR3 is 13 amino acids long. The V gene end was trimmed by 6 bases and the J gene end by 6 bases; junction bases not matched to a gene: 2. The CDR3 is CASRDRGVNEQFF. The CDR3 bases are TGTGCCAGTAGGGACAGGGGGGTCAATGAGCAGTTCTTC.

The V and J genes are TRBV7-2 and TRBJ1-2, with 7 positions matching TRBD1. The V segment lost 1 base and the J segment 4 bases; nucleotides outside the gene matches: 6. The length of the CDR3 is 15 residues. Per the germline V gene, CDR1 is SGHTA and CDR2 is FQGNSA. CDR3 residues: CASSLDTGAGYGYTF. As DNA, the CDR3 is TGTGCCAGCAGCTTAGATACAGGGGCGGGCTATGGCTACACCTTC.

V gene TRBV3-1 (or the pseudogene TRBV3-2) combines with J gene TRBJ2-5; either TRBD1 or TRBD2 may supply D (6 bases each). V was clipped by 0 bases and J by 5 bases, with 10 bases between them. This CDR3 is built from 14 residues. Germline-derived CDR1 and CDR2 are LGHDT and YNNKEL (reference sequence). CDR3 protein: CASSQDVGGETQYF. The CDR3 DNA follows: TGTGCCAGCAGCCAAGATGTCGGGGGCGAGACCCAGTACTTC.

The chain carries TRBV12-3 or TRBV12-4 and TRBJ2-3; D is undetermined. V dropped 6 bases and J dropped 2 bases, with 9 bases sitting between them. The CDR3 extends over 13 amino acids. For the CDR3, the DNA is TGTGCCAGCAGCCCTACCCACACAGATACGCAGTATTTT. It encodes CASSPTHTDTQYF.

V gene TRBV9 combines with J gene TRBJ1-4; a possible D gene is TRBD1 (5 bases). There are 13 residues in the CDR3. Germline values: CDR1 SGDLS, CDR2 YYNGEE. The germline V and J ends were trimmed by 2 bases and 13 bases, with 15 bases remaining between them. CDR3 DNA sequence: TGTGCCAGCAGCGTCCGGGAGGGAGGGGTACTGTTTTTT. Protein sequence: CASSVREGGVLFF.